The present T cell receptor (beta chain) was sequenced within a study of T cells after yellow fever vaccination. The study's findings and limits: Only a minor proportion of clonotypes was detected across both CD4 and CD8 compartments. Secondary responses were weaker yet peaked faster, day 5 versus 15.

This clonotype has only a few counts. The antigen is not known. TCRdb called the 5' RACE reads again in MiXCR, with one record for every CDR3 protein. The sample includes 450,000 to 600,000 distinct CDR3 sequences, roughly a sixth of them seen just once. Germline V gives CDR1 SGHTA, CDR2 FQGNSA. The CDR3 sequence is 15 residues long. Trimming removed 1 base at V and 0 bases at J, with 9 bases between. The sample consisted of PBMCs, taken 4 to 6 days after the first yellow fever vaccination. The genes are TRBV7-2 and TRBJ1-2; D not resolved. The origin of this receptor is a man younger than 35 who received the YFV17D yellow fever vaccine. The CDR3 DNA reads TGTGCCAGCAGCTTAGTTGTGGGGTCTAACTATGGCTACACCTTC. It translates to CASSLVVGSNYGYTF.